This T cell receptor (beta chain) was sequenced in a study of cytomegalovirus exposure and HLA in healthy donors. Study-wide findings and caveats: A prior analysis recorded that most TCR beta V segments were productive about 90% or about 30% of the time.

This clone was picked up one time. Antigen unknown. Germline assignment: CDR1 MGHRA and CDR2 YSYEKL. This CDR3 is 14 amino acids long. V dropped 1 base and J dropped 4 bases, with 10 bases sitting between them. This PCR relied on a set of 60 Vbeta primers and 13 Jbeta primers. Sequencing used immunoSEQ multiplex PCR; TCRdb keeps in-frame clones, though not all of them. The sample contains 150,000 to 200,000 clones, 80% to 90% of which appear only once. Sequenced material: PBMCs. The chain uses TRBV4-1 and TRBJ2-5; TRBD1 might be the D (6 bases). The sequence derives from a woman aged 25 to 39 in good health and CMV-seropositive. The CDR3, as DNA: TGCGCCAGCAGCCAAGGGGGGCTTCGAGAGACCCAGTACTTC. It codes for CASSQGGLRETQYF.